This TCR beta chain was sequenced for a study of shared clonotypes between healthy human individuals (TCRdb year 2020). Background for the entire study: The cohort comprised two women and a few men aged 18 to 49 years. For each donor, CD4 naive and CD4 memory were each run on three plates, CD8 naive on two plates, and CD8 memory on one plate. Different laboratories and diverse techniques were used to prepare libraries and sequence TCR repertoires, to increase sequencing depth and limit assay-specific biases. Each donor's leukapheresis produced roughly between roughly 0.9 and 8.9 billion PBMCs. Blood TCR repertoires of several healthy adults were deeply sequenced to estimate repertoire size and the extent of clonotype sharing between individuals. Overall study results and their limits: Because the study included a small number of donors, the genetic and exposure-history diversity represented was limited. Rarefaction of sorted-subset datasets indicated incomplete sequencing despite the large sequencing depth. Pairwise subsampling led to the expectation that sequencing depth would affect the degree of clonotype sharing among donors. Compared with non-shared clonotypes, clonotypes shared by all four sorted-subset donors had higher generation probabilities. Approximately 4.8% of naive CD4, around 3.5% of naive CD8, approximately 2% of memory CD4, and more than 0.35% of memory CD8 clonotypes were shared across a few donors. Sampling was restricted to blood, and TCR repertoires in tissues likely differ from the TCR repertoires found in blood. Naive subsets generally had larger estimated clonotype richness than memory subsets.

With respect to this clone: Its antigen target is currently unknown. Base qualities are not provided; no much larger clone lies one nucleotide away.

CDR1 is given as MNHEY and CDR2 as SVGAGI, both from the germline V gene. The CDR3 runs 13 amino acids, cysteine and phenylalanine included. Left in the record is the CDR3 DNA by itself, 39 bases read in frame from the first base. For this chain, trimming is 2 bases at the V end and 7 bases at the J end, and the number of junction bases without a gene match is 2. Using the deep immunoSEQ assay, multiplex PCR amplified TCR CDR3 regions from genomic DNA. Extracted genomic DNA from each cell subset was spread evenly across all wells of several immunoSEQ 96-well plates, with each plate serving as a replicate. For sorted subsets, about 220 ng of genomic DNA, equivalent to some 30,000 T cell genomes, went into each replicate PCR. Purified libraries were measured with a Qubit 3.0 fluorometer, size-checked on a Bioanalyzer 2100, and measured again with the KAPA Library Quantification kit. A separate single-read 150-cycle Illumina NextSeq 550 flow cell was used to sequence each immunoSEQ 96-well plate. In the source study's methods: Because only junctional sequences without quality scores were contained in the immunoSEQ output, filtering matching that applied to full-length reads could not be performed. To assign V/J genes and CDR3, sequences were annotated against IMGT germline references using PyIR, a Python wrapper for IgBLAST v1.9. Any read was removed if the V/J assignment was weak (E-value above 1e-6), the CDR3 was missing, or the read contained stop codons, out-of-frame junctions, or ambiguous translated residues. V3J clonotypes were defined as sequences sharing an identical inferred V gene, J gene, and CDR3 amino acid sequence. To compute the percentage overlap between repertoires, the number of shared unique clonotypes was divided by the size of the smaller repertoire. Richness of each repertoire was evaluated using RTK rarefaction, the Chao1 estimator, and Recon v2.1 estimates of unobserved clonotypes. Generation probabilities were computed with OLGA for all TCRbeta clonotypes obtained by the gDNA method from a few donors. What TCRdb holds here is the immuneACCESS table cut down to in-frame rearrangements. Part of the clones is not present; checked against another copy, under half of the missing clones reflect an unresolved V gene, and the others are unexplained. The V and J calls and clone size are taken from that table; D and trimming were inferred from the DNA. The sample contains about 2 million clones, around 96% of them found a single time. The top ten constitute 1% to 1.3% of the sample.

CD8 naive samples were obtained by positive selection for CCR7 among CD45RO-negative cells, yielding a CD45RA+CCR7+ population from which TemRA cells were excluded. Healthy HIV-negative adults with no recently reported acute infections or vaccinations were included as donors. Only Caucasian adults living in Nashville, Tennessee, USA were represented among the donors. After blood collection by leukapheresis, PBMCs were isolated using Ficoll-Histopaque density gradient centrifugation and then cryopreserved in the vapor phase of liquid nitrogen. Purity and quantity of every magnetically sorted T cell population were checked by analytical flow cytometry. Genomic DNA was isolated from every sorted fraction and measured by UV absorbance on a Nanodrop 2000c.

Sequenced material: naive CD8+ T cells sorted from blood. Sample cell subset or site, as interpreted from the label and publication: CD45RA+CCR7+. The receptor was derived from a young man in good health. The chain couples TRBV6-5 to TRBJ2-5; 9 bases in the junction line up with TRBD1. CDR3 loop: CASSYGTGLTQYF. Here is the DNA: TGTGCCAGCAGTTACGGGACAGGGCTGACCCAGTACTTC.